This T cell receptor (beta chain) emerged from a study of T cell responses to AZD1222 COVID-19 vaccine. Findings of the study overall: Spike-specific TCR depth and breadth grew after two AZD1222 doses.

Profiled with immunoSEQ multiplex PCR; TCRdb holds only in-frame clones, not every one. The sample contains approximately 120,000 clones, approximately 90% of which appear only once. The V gene lost 4 bases and the J gene lost 5 bases, with 35 bases spanning the gap. The germline CDR1 and CDR2 sequences are KGHSH and LQKENI. The CDR3 loop spans 21 amino acids. Worth noting for this clone: Its antigen is unknown.

The chain is built from TRBV18 and TRBJ1-1; D may be TRBD1 (6 bases). The clonotype comes from an adult in good health. The sample was peripheral blood, taken on day 0 of MenACWY control vaccination. CDR3 residues: CASSHPTTGKGIPPPGTEAFF. The CDR3 DNA sequence: TGTGCCAGCTCACACCCCACTACAGGGAAAGGTATACCGCCCCCGGGGACTGAAGCTTTCTTT.